This T cell receptor (beta chain) was obtained from a study of memory CD4+ T cells and cytomegalovirus serostatus. Study details: This sample comes from healthy Belgian adults, 8 to 10 CMV seropositive, about 25 seronegative.

Authors' processing steps: Out-of-frame sequences were removed, leaving roughly 2,200,000 distinct TCRbeta sequences. Only in-frame clones appear in the TCRdb table, and some are missing; sequencing was by immunoSEQ multiplex PCR. For V, J and clone size, that table is used; D and trimming come from the DNA. The sample records roughly 45,000 clones, around 78% being singletons. Single viable CD3+CD4+CD8-CD45RO+ cells were sorted as the memory CD4+ T cells. Donors' CMV status reflects serum IgG against pp150, pp28, p38, p52. After thawing, CD4+ T cells were positively selected. CDR1 is DFQATT, CDR2 SNEGSKA, per germline (reference sequence). V was shortened by 5 bases and J by 13 bases, with 15 bases between the two germline ends. The CDR3 has 11 residues.

V usage is TRBV20-1 and J usage is TRBJ2-1; TRBD1 or TRBD2 may be the D gene (6 bases each). The TCR originated in an adult in good health and CMV-seronegative. The specimen was memory CD4+ T cells from blood. The DNA for the CDR3 is TGCAGTGCTCCCCGAGGGGGGAACCAGTTCTTC. This translates into CSAPRGGNQFF.